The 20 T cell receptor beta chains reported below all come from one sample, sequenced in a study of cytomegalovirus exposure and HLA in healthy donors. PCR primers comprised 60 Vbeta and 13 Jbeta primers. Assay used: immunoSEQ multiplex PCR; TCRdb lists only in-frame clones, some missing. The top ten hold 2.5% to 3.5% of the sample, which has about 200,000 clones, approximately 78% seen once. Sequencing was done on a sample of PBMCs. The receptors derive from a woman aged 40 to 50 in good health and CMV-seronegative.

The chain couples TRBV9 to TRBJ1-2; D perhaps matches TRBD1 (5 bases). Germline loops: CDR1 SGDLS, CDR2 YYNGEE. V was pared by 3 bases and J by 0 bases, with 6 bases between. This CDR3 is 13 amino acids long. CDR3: CASSGQTNYGYTF. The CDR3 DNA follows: TGTGCCAGCAGCGGACAGACTAACTATGGCTACACCTTC.

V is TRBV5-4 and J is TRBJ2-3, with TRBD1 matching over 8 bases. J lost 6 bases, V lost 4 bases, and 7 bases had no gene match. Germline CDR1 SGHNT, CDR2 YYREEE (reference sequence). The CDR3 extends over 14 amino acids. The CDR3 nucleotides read TGTGCCAGCAGCCTTTCGGACAGGGAGGATACGCAGTATTTT. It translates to CASSLSDREDTQYF. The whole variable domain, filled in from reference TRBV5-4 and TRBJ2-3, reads ETGVTQSPTHLIKTRGQQVTLRCSSQSGHNTVSWYQQALGQGPQFIFQYYREEENGRGNFPPRFSGLQFPNYSSELNVNALELDDSALYLCASSLSDREDTQYFGPGTRLTVL.

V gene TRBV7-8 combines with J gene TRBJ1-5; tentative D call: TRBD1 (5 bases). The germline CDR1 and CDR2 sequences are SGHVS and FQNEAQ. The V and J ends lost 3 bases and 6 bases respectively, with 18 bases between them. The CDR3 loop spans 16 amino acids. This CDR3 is CASSFSPVPTAQPQHF. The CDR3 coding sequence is TGTGCCAGCAGCTTCTCCCCGGTTCCGACAGCTCAGCCCCAGCATTTT.

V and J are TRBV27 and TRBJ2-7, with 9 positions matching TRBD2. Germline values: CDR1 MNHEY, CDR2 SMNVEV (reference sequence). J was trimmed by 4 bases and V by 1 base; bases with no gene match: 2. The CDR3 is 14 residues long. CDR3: CASSLYTSGYEQYF. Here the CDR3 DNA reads TGTGCCAGCAGTTTATATACTAGCGGGTACGAGCAGTACTTC.

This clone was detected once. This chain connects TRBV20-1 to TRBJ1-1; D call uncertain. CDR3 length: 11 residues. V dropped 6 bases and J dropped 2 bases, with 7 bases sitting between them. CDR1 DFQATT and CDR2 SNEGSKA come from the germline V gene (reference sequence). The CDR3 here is CSAKQNTEAFF. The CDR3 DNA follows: TGCAGTGCCAAACAAAACACTGAAGCTTTCTTT.

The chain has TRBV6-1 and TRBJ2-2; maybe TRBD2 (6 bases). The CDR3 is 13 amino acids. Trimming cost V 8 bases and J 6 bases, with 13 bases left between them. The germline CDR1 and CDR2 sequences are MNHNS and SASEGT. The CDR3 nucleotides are TGTGCCAGCGTCCTAGGAGGGCCCGGGGAGCTGTTTTTT. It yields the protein CASVLGGPGELFF.

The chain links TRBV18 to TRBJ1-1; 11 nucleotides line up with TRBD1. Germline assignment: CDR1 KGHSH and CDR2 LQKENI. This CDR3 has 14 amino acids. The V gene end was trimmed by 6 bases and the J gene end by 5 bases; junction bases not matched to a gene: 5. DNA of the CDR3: TGTGCCAGCTCCCCGGACAGGGGGCTAACTGAAGCTTTCTTT. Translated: CASSPDRGLTEAFF.

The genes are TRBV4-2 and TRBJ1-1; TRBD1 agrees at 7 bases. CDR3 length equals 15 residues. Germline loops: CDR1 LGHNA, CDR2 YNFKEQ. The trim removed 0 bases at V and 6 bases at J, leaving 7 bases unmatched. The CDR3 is CASSQDEGGAAEAFF. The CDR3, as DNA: TGTGCCAGCAGCCAAGATGAAGGGGGCGCCGCTGAAGCTTTCTTT.

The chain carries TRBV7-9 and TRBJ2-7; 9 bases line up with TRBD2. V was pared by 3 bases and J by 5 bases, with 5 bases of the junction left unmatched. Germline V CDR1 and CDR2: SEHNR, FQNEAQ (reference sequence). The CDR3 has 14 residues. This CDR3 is CASSFPGLANEQYF. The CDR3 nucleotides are TGTGCCAGCAGCTTCCCCGGACTAGCGAACGAGCAGTACTTC.

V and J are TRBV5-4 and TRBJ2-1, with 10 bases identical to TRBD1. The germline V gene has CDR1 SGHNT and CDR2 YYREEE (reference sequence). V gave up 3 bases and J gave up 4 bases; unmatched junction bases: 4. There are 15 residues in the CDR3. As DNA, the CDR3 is TGTGCCAGCAGCTCCAGACAGGGGGCGTACAATGAGCAGTTCTTC. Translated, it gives CASSSRQGAYNEQFF.

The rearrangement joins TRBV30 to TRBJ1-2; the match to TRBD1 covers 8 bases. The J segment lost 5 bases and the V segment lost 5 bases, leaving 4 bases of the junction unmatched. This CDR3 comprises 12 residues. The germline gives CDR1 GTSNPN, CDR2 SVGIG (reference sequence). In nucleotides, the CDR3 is TGTGCCTGGCAGGGGGCGGTTTATGGCTACACCTTC. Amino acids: CAWQGAVYGYTF.

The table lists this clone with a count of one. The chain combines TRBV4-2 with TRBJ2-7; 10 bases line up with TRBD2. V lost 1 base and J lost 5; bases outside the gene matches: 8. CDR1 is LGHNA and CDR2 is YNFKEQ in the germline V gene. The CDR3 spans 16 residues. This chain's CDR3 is CASSQGPSGSTDEQYF. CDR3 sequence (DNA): TGTGCCAGCAGCCAAGGGCCTAGCGGGAGTACGGACGAGCAGTACTTC.

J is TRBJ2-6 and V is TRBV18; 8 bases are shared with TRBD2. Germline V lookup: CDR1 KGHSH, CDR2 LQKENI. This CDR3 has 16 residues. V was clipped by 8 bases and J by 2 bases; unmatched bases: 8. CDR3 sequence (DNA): TGTGCCAGCACTCAAGCGGGAGTAGCTGGGGCCAACGTCCTGACTTTC. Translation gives CASTQAGVAGANVLTF.

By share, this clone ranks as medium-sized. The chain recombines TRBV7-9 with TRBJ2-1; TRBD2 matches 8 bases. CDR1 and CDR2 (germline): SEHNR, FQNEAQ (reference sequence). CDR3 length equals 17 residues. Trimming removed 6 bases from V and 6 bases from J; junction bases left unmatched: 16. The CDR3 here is CASRLSRLAGGPNEQFF. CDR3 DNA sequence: TGTGCCAGCAGATTATCCAGACTTGCGGGAGGACCCAATGAGCAGTTCTTC.

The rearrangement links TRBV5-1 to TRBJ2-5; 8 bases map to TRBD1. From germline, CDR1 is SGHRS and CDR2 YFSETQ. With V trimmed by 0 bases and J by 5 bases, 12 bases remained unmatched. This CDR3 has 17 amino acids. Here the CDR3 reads CASSLGSFQGAGETQYF. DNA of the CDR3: TGCGCCAGCAGCTTGGGGTCATTTCAGGGGGCAGGGGAGACCCAGTACTTC.

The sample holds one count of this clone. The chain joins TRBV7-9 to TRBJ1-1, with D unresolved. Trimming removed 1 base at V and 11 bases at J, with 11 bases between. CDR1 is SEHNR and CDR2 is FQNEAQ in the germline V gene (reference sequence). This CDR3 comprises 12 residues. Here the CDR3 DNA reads TGTGCCAGCAGCTTAGTCGGCGGTTTCGCTTTCTTT. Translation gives CASSLVGGFAFF.

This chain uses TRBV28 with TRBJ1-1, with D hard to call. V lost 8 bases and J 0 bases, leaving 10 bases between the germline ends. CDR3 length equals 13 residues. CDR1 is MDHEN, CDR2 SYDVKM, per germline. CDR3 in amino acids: CASAPGVNTEAFF. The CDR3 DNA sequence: TGTGCCAGCGCTCCCGGGGTGAACACTGAAGCTTTCTTT.

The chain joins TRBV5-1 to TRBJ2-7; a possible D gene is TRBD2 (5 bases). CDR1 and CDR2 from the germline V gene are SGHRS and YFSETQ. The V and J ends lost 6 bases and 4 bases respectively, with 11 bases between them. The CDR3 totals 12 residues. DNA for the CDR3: TGCGCCAGCAAAAGAGAGGGTTACGAGCAGTACTTC. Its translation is CASKREGYEQYF.

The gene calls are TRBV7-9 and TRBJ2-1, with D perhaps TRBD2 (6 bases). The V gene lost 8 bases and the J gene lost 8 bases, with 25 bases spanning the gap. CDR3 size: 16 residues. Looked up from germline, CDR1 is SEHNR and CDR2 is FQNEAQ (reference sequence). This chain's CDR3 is CASRSWVRRGKDEQFF. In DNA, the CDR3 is TGTGCCAGCCGTTCCTGGGTGCGGAGGGGTAAAGATGAGCAGTTCTTC.

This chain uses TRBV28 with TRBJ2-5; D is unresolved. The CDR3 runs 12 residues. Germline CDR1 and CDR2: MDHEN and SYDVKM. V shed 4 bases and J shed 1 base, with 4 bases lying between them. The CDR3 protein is CASSSGQETQYF. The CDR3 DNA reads TGTGCCAGCAGTTCCGGCCAAGAGACCCAGTACTTC.